These 4 T cell receptor beta chains share one sample of origin, sequenced in a study of shared clonotypes between healthy human individuals. TCRdb keeps only in-frame clones here, not all; method: immunoSEQ multiplex PCR. The sample carries millions of clones, over 85% recorded once. Sequencing was performed on naive CD4+ T cells sorted from blood. Subset here: CD45RA+ positively selected. Receptors were obtained from a man aged 18 to 30 in good health.

The chain has TRBV5-6 and TRBJ2-5; 9 nucleotides align to TRBD1. CDR3 length: 15 amino acids. V shed 1 base, J shed 6 bases, and the junction held 7 bases outside the gene matches. Germline values: CDR1 SGHDT, CDR2 YYEEEE. CDR3 in amino acids: CASSLPGTGLQTQYF. Written as DNA, the CDR3 is TGTGCCAGCAGCTTGCCCGGGACAGGGCTTCAGACCCAGTACTTC.

The rearrangement links TRBV6-5 to TRBJ2-7; tentative D call: TRBD1 (5 bases). Trimming removed 1 base at V and 1 base at J, with 11 bases between. Germline CDR1 reads MNHEY; CDR2 reads SVGAGI. The CDR3 spans 15 residues. The CDR3 nucleotides are TGTGCCAGCAGTTACTGGGCAGGGCCGTCCTACGAGCAGTACTTC. It specifies CASSYWAGPSYEQYF.

This chain links TRBV30 with TRBJ1-2; TRBD1 aligns across 7 bases. The CDR3 is 15 residues long. Germline CDR1 and CDR2: GTSNPN and SVGIG (reference sequence). Trimming removed 2 bases from V and 5 bases from J; junction bases left unmatched: 11. CDR3 protein: CAWSITGATGYGYTF. CDR3 sequence (DNA): TGTGCCTGGAGTATCACAGGGGCGACGGGGTATGGCTACACCTTC.

A word on this clone: Additional DNA sequences in this sample encode the identical CDR3. The chain joins TRBV2 to TRBJ1-1; 9 bases align to TRBD1. The V segment lost 8 bases and the J segment 5 bases; nucleotides outside the gene matches: 6. This CDR3 comprises 13 residues. From germline, CDR1 is SNHLY and CDR2 FYNNEI. The CDR3 loop is CASGGTGRTEAFF. CDR3 nucleotides: TGTGCCAGCGGGGGGACAGGGAGAACTGAAGCTTTCTTT.